This T cell receptor gamma chain came from a study of Vδ1+ human thymocytes. With respect to this clone: Antigen unknown.

Points from the study as a whole: Unexpected Vdelta2 sequences could cause misinterpretation of bulk repertoire data. Highly polyclonal TRG and TRD repertoires with Gaussian CDR3 length distributions appeared in thymus. Unlike peripheral blood Vdelta1+ controls, thymic delta-chain sequences included 20% to 25% Vdelta2 and few Vdelta3.

CDR3 length: 17 amino acids. V was pared by 0 bases and J by 1 base, with 8 bases of the junction left unmatched. Per germline, CDR1 VTNTFY and CDR2 YDVSTARD (reference sequence). RNA was extracted from the cells and then reverse transcribed. CDR3 amplicons came from multiplex PCR with pooled V-gene forward and constant-region reverse primers. TCRdb applied CATT to the multiplex PCR reads for clone calling. The table includes 9,000 or so gamma-chain clones, 56% detected once. The sample comprised Vdelta1+ gamma-delta thymocytes from the thymus. This sample's subset: FACS-sorted CD3+ TCRalphabeta- TCRVdelta1+ TCRVdelta2- thymocytes. The origin of this receptor is a girl under three years old who had congenital heart surgery. The chain uses TRGV3 and TRGJP2. No J gene is reported in TCRdb; it was inferred here by comparing the DNA with germline. The CDR3 sequence is CATWDRQGSSSDWIKTF. The CDR3 coding sequence is TGTGCCACCTGGGACAGGCAAGGTTCTAGTAGTGATTGGATCAAGACGTTT.